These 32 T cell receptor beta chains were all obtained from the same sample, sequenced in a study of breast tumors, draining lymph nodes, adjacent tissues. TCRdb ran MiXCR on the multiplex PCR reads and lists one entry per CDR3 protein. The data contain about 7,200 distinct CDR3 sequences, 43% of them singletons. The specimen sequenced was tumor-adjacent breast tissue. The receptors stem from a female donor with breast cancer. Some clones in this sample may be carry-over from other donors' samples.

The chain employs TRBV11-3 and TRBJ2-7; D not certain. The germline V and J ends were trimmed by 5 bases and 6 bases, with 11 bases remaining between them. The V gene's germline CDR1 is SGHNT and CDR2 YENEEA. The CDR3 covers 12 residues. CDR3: CASSKDLGEQYF. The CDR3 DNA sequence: TGTGCCAGCAGCAAGGACCTCGGCGAGCAGTACTTC.

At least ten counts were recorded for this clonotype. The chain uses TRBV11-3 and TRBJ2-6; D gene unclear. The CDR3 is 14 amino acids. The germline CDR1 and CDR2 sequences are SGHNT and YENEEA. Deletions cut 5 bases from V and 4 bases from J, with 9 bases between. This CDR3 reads CASSPGTGANVLTF. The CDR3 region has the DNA TGTGCCAGCAGCCCAGGTACCGGGGCCAACGTCCTGACTTTC. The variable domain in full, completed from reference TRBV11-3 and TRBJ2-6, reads EAGVVQSPRYKIIEKKQPVAFWCNPISGHNTLYWYLQNLGQGPELLIRYENEEAVDDSQLPKDRFSAERLKGVDSTLKIQPAELGDSAVYLCASSPGTGANVLTFGAGSRLTVL.

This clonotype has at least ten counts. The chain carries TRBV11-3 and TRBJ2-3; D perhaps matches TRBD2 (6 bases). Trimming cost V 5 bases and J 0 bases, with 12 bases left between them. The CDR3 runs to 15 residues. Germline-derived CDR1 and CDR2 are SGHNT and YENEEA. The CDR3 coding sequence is TGTGCCAGCAGCCGCGGGGCCCCTAGCACAGATACGCAGTATTTT. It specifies CASSRGAPSTDTQYF.

CDR3 sequence: CSVGQNYGYTF. The CDR3 DNA is TGCAGCGTAGGACAGAACTATGGCTACACCTTC. The J gene is TRBJ1-2, the V gene TRBV29-1; the D gene is possibly TRBD1 (6 bases). V was pared by 6 bases and J by 2 bases, with 7 bases between. Germline loops: CDR1 SQVTM, CDR2 ANQGSEA. This CDR3 comprises 11 residues.

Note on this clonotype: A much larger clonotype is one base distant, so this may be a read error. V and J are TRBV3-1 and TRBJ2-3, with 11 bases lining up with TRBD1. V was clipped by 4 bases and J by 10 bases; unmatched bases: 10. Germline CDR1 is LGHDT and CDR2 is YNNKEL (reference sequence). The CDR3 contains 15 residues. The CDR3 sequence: CASSLGGTGGDAQYF. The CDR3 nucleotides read TGTGCCAGCAGCCTCGGGGGGACAGGGGGTGATGCGCAGTATTTT.

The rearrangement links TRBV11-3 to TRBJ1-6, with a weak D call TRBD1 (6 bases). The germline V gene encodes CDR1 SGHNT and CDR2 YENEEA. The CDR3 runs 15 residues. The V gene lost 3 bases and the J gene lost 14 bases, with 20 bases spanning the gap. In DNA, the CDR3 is TGTGCCAGCAGCTTTGGACAGTATTACCCCATTTCCCTCCACTTT. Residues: CASSFGQYYPISLHF.

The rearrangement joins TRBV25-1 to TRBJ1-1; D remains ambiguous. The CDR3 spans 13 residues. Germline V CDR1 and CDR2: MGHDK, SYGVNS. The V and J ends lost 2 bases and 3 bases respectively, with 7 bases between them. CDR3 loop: CASSEQEYTEAFF. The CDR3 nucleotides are TGTGCCAGCAGTGAACAGGAGTACACTGAAGCTTTCTTT.

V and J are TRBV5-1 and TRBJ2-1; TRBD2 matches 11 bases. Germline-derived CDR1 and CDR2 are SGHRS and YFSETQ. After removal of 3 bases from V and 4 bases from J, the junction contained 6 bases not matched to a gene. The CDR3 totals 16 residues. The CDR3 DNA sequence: TGCGCCAGCAGCTCCCTTACTAGCGGGGGTTACAATGAGCAGTTCTTC. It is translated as CASSSLTSGGYNEQFF.

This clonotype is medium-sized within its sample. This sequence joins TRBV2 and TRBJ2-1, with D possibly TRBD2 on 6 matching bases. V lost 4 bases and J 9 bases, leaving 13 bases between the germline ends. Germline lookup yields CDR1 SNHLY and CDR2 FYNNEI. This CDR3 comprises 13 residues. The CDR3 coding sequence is TGTGCCAGCAGTGGGGGGGAATTTGCTGAGCAGTTCTTC. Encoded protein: CASSGGEFAEQFF.

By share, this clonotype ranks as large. CDR3 amino acids: CSARAAREGYEQYF. CDR3 sequence (DNA): TGCAGTGCTAGGGCGGCGCGGGAGGGCTACGAGCAGTACTTC. The V and J genes are TRBV20-1 and TRBJ2-7; TRBD2 matches at 9 bases. The CDR3 is 14 residues long. V dropped 3 bases and J dropped 3; count of bases not matched to a gene: 6. Germline lookup yields CDR1 DFQATT and CDR2 SNEGSKA (reference sequence).

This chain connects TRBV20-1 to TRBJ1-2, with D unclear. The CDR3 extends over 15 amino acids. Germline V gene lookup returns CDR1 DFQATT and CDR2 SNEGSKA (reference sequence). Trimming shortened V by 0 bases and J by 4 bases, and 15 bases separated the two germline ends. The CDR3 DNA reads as TGCAGTGCTAGAGATCCGGAGGAGGGTGCCTATGGCTACACCTTC. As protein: CSARDPEEGAYGYTF.

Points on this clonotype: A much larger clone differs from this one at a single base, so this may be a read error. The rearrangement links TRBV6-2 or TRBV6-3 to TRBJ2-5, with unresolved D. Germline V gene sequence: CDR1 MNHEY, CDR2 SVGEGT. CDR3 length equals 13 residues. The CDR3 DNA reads TGTGCCAGCAGTCTTGTCAACCAAGAGACCCGGTACTTC. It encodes CASSLVNQETRYF.

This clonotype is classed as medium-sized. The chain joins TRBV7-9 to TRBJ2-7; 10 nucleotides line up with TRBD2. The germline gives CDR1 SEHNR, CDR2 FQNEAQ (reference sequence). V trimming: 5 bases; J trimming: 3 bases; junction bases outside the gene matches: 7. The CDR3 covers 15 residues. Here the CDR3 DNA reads TGTGCCAGCAGCCCCCCGCTAGCGGGAGTCTACGAGCAGTACTTC. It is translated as CASSPPLAGVYEQYF.

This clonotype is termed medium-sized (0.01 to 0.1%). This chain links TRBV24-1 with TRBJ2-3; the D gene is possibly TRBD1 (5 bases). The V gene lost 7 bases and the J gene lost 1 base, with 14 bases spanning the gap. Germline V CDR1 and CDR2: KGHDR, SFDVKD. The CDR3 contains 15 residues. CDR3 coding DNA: TGTGCCACCAGCGGGTGGACATCGGGCACAGATACGCAGTATTTT. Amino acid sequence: CATSGWTSGTDTQYF.

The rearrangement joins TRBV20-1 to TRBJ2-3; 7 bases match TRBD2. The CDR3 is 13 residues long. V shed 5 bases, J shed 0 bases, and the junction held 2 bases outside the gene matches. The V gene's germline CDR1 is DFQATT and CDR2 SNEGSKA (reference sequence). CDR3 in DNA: TGCAGTGCTCCTAGCGGAAGCACAGATACGCAGTATTTT. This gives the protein CSAPSGSTDTQYF.

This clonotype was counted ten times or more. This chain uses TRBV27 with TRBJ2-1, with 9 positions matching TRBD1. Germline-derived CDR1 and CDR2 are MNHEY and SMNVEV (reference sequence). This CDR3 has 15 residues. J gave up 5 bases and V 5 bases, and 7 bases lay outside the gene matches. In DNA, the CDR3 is TGTGCCAGCAGTCAGGGACAGGGTGGTCACAATGAGCAGTTCTTC. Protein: CASSQGQGGHNEQFF.

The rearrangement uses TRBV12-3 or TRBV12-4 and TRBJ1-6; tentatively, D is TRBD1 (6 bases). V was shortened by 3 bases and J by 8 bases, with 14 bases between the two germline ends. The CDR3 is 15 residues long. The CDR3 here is CASSFLQGRHSPLHF. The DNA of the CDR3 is TGTGCCAGCAGTTTTTTGCAGGGGCGTCATTCACCCCTCCACTTT.

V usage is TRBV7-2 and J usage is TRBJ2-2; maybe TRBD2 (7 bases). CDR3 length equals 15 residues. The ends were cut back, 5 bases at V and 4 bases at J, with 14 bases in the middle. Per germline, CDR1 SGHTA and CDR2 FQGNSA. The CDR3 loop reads CASSVVGGATGELFF. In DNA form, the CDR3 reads TGTGCCAGCAGCGTAGTAGGGGGGGCCACCGGGGAGCTGTTTTTT.

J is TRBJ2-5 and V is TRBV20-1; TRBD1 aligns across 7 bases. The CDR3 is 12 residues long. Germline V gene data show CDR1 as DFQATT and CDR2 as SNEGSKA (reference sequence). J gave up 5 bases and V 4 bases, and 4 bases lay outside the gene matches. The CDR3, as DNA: TGCAGTGCTACCAGGGGGTTTGAGACCCAGTACTTC. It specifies CSATRGFETQYF.

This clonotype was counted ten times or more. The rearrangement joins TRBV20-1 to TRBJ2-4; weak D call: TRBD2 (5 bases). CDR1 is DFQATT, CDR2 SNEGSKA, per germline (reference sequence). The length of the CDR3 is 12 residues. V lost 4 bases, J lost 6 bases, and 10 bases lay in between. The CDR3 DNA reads TGCAGTGCTATGGACTCTCCAAACATTCAGTACTTC. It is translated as CSAMDSPNIQYF.

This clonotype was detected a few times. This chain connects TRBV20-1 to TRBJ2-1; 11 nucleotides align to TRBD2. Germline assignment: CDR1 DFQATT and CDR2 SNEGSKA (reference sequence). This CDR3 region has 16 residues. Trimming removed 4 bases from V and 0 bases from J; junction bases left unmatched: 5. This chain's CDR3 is CSATAGLAVSYNEQFF. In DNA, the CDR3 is TGCAGTGCTACTGCGGGACTAGCGGTCTCCTACAATGAGCAGTTCTTC.

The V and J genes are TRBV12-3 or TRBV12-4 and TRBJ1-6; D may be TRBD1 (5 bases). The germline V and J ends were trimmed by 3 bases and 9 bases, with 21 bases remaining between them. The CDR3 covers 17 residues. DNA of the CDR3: TGTGCCAGCAGTTTCGGAGGGAGAGGGGTTTCGGGTTCACCCCTCCACTTT. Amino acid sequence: CASSFGGRGVSGSPLHF.

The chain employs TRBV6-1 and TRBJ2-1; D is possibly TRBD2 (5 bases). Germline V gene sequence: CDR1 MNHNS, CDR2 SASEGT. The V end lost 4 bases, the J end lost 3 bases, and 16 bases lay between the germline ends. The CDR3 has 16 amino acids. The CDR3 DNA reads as TGTGCCAGCAGTGTTGAAGGCGGAAGCGGCTACAATGAGCAGTTCTTC. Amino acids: CASSVEGGSGYNEQFF.

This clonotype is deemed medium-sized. DNA for the CDR3: TGCAGTGCCCCCCGGCGACAGGGGCGCTATGGCTACACCTTC. Amino acid sequence: CSAPRRQGRYGYTF. This chain uses TRBV20-1 with TRBJ1-2; 8 bases align to TRBD1. The length of the CDR3 is 14 residues. Trimming at V came to 6 bases and at J to 4 bases, leaving 10 bases not matched to a gene. Germline CDR1 and CDR2: DFQATT and SNEGSKA (reference sequence).

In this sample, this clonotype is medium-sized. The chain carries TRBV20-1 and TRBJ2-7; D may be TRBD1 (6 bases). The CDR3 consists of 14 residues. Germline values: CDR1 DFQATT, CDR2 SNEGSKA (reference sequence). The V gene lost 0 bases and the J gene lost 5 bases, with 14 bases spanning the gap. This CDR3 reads CSARDLGQTDEQYF. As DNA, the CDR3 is TGCAGTGCTAGAGATTTAGGACAGACGGACGAGCAGTACTTC.

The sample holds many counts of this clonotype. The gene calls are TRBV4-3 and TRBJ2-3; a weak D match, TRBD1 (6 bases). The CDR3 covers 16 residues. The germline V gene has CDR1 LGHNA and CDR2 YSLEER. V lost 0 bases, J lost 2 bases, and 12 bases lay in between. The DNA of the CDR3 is TGCGCCAGCAGCCAAGAGAAACAGGGATACACAGATACGCAGTATTTT. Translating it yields CASSQEKQGYTDTQYF.

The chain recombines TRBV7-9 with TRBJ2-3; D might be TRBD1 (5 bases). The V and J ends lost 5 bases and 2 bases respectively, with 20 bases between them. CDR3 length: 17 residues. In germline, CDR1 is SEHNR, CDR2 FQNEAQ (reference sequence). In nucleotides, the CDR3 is TGTGCCAGCAGCCCCTCAGGGCAGGGCTCTGTCACAGATACGCAGTATTTT. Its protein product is CASSPSGQGSVTDTQYF.

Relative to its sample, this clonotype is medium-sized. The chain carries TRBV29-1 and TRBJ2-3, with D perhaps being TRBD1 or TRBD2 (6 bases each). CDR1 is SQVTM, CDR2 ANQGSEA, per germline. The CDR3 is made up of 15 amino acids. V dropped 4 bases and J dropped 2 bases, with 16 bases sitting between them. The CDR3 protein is CSVATGLATTDTQYF. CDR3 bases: TGCAGCGTTGCAACAGGGCTAGCGACCACAGATACGCAGTATTTT.

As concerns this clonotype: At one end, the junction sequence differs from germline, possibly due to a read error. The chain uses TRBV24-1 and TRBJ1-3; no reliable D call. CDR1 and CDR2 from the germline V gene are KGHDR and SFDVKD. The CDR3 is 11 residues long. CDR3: CATGNGNTIYF. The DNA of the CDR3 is TGCGCCACCGGGAATGGAAACACCATATATTTT.

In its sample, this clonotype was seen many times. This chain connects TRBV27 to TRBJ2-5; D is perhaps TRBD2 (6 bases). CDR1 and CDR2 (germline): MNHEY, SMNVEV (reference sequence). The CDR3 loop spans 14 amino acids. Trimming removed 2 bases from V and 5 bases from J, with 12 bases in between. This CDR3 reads CASSLGQGGETQYF. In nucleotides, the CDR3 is TGTGCCAGCAGTTTAGGCCAGGGAGGCGAGACCCAGTACTTC.

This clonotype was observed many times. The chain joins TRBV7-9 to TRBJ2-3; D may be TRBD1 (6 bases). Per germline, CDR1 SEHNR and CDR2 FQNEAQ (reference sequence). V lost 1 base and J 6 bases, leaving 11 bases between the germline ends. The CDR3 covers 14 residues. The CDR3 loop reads CASSLGTGYDTQYF. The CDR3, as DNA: TGTGCCAGCAGCTTAGGCACAGGGTACGATACGCAGTATTTT. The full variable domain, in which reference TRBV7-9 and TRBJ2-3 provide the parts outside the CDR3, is DTGVSQNPRHKITKRGQNVTFRCDPISEHNRLYWYRQTLGQGPEFLTYFQNEAQLEKSRLLSDRFSAERPKGSFSTLEIQRTEQGDSAMYLCASSLGTGYDTQYFGPGTRLTVL.

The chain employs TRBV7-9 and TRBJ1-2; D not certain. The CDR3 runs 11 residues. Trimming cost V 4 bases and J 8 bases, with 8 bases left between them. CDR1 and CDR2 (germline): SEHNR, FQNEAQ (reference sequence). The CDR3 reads CASSSTGGYTF. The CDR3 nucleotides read TGTGCCAGCAGCTCCACCGGGGGCTACACCTTC.